This T cell receptor (beta chain) was recovered during a study of shared clonotypes between healthy human individuals. About the study: The plates for each donor numbered three CD4 naive, three CD4 memory, two CD8 naive and one CD8 memory. Study outcomes and limitations: Rarefaction indicated that sorted-subset sequencing remained incomplete although depth was large. When naive CD4 clonotypes were compared across several donors, 4% to 6.5% were shared. Non-shared clonotypes had lower generation probabilities than those shared by all four donors.

On this clone: What it recognizes is unknown.

Repertoires were generated with immunoSEQ multiplex PCR, while TCRdb's copy carries only in-frame clones and drops some. In the table there are approximately 330,000 clones, about 70% of which are singletons. This sequence was found in a man younger than 40 in good health. Specimen: memory CD4+ T cells sorted from blood. Subset given: CD45RA-negative fraction.

This chain's CDR3 is CASSYQATVTDTQYF. DNA of the CDR3: TGTGCCAGCAGTTATCAGGCAACGGTCACAGATACGCAGTATTTT. This chain connects TRBV6-5 to TRBJ2-3, with D hard to call. This CDR3 region has 15 residues. The V end lost 3 bases, the J end lost 2 bases, and 12 bases lay between the germline ends. Germline assignment: CDR1 MNHEY and CDR2 SVGAGI.